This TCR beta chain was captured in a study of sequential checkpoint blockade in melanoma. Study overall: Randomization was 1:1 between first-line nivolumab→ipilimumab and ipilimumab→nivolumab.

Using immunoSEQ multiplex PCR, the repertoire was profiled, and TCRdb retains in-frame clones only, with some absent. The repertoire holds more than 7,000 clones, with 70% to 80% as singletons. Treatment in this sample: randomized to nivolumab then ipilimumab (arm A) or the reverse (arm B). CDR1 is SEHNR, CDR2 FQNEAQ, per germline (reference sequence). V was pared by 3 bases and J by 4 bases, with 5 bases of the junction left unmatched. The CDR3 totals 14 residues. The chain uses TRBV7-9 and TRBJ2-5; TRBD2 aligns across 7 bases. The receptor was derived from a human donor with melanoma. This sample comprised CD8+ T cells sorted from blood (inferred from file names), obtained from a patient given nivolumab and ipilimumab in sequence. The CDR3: CASSFGRERETQYF. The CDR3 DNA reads TGTGCCAGCAGCTTTGGGCGGGAGAGAGAGACCCAGTACTTC.